Each of the 17 T cell receptor beta chains below was sequenced from the same sample in a study of T cell clonotyping in hematopoietic cell transplantation. TCRdb's copy holds only in-frame clones and misses some; the assay was immunoSEQ multiplex PCR. The sample contains some 15,000 clones, approximately 83% of which appear only once. The input for sequencing was PBMCs, taken 100 days after allogeneic stem cell transplant. The receptors derive from a female patient between 40 and 50 years old who had an allogeneic stem cell transplant from a related donor, so T cells may come from the graft donor. Some clones in this sample may be carry-over from other donors' samples.

The chain employs TRBV7-2 and TRBJ2-7; the D is unclear. The length of the CDR3 is 15 residues. Deletions cut 1 base from V and 0 bases from J, with 10 bases between. The germline gives CDR1 SGHTA, CDR2 FQGNSA. The CDR3 DNA is TGTGCCAGCAGCTTAGGTGCTTCCGCCTCCTACGAGCAGTACTTC. It translates to CASSLGASASYEQYF.

This rearrangement joins TRBV28 to TRBJ1-3, with D unresolved. Germline V gene data show CDR1 as MDHEN and CDR2 as SYDVKM. Trimming removed 2 bases from V and 4 bases from J, with 6 bases in between. CDR3 length equals 13 residues. The CDR3 nucleotides read TGTGCCAGCAGTTTACCCTACGGAAACACCATATATTTT. Translated: CASSLPYGNTIYF.

This clone has more than one count but fewer than ten. Here the CDR3 DNA reads TGTGCCTGGAGCGGTTTGGTGACAGAATTCTCCTACGAGCAGTACTTC. It specifies CAWSGLVTEFSYEQYF. The V gene is TRBV30, the J gene TRBJ2-7; tentatively, D is TRBD1 (5 bases). Trimming took 3 bases from V and 0 from J, leaving 18 bases between them. The CDR3 spans 16 residues. CDR1 is GTSNPN, CDR2 SVGIG, per germline (reference sequence).

The sample holds a few counts of this clone. This rearrangement joins TRBV5-4 to TRBJ2-1; 10 bases are shared with TRBD2. The junction had 12 bases not matched to a gene; V was cut back by 6 bases and J by 9 bases. The CDR3 length is 15 residues. Germline CDR1 and CDR2: SGHNT and YYREEE (reference sequence). CDR3 region: CASIPSSGRASEQFF. The CDR3, as DNA: TGTGCCAGCATCCCCTCGAGCGGGAGGGCCAGTGAGCAGTTCTTC.

The rearrangement links TRBV19 to TRBJ2-3; no clear D. The CDR3 has 12 amino acids. From germline, CDR1 is LNHDA and CDR2 SQIVND (reference sequence). V was clipped by 4 bases and J by 6 bases, with 8 bases between them. CDR3 amino acids: CASSTTTDTQYF. As DNA, the CDR3 is TGTGCCAGTAGTACCACCACGGATACGCAGTATTTT.

The chain has TRBV19 and TRBJ2-1, with unresolved D. Germline V lookup: CDR1 LNHDA, CDR2 SQIVND (reference sequence). CDR3 size: 11 residues. Trimming cost V 8 bases and J 4 bases, with 6 bases left between them. CDR3 bases: TGTGCCAGTGGGAATTACAATGAGCAGTTCTTC. It is translated as CASGNYNEQFF.

This clone was seen a handful of times. The chain has TRBV5-1 and TRBJ2-7; 9 bases are a match to TRBD2. With V trimmed by 3 bases and J by 2 bases, 6 bases remained unmatched. The CDR3 totals 15 residues. CDR1 and CDR2 from the germline V gene are SGHRS and YFSETQ. This CDR3 is CASSSSGGPAYEQYF. DNA of the CDR3: TGCGCCAGCAGCTCCAGCGGGGGGCCGGCCTACGAGCAGTACTTC. Full variable domain (outside the CDR3, taken from reference TRBV5-1 and TRBJ2-7): KAGVTQTPRYLIKTRGQQVTLSCSPISGHRSVSWYQQTPGQGLQFLFEYFSETQRNKGNFPGRFSGRQFSNSRSEMNVSTLELGDSALYLCASSSSGGPAYEQYFGPGTRLTVT.

This clone has only a few counts. The J gene is TRBJ2-2, the V gene TRBV2, with D perhaps given as TRBD1 or TRBD2 (5 bases each). V was cut by 3 bases and J by 6 bases, with 20 bases left in between. There are 17 residues in the CDR3. CDR1 is SNHLY, CDR2 FYNNEI, per germline. CDR3 sequence: CASSDSRGRDLPGELFF. The CDR3 region has the DNA TGTGCCAGCAGTGATTCTCGAGGCAGGGACCTTCCCGGGGAGCTGTTTTTT. The full variable domain, rest sourced from reference TRBV2 and TRBJ2-2, is EPEVTQTPSHQVTQMGQEVILRCVPISNHLYFYWYRQILGQKVEFLVSFYNNEISEKSEIFDDQFSVERPDGSNFTLKIRSTKLEDSAMYFCASSDSRGRDLPGELFFGEGSRLTVL.

This clone occurred a few times. The J gene is TRBJ2-7, the V gene TRBV11-2; 7 bases fit TRBD1. The CDR3 spans 16 residues. CDR1 SGHAT and CDR2 FQNNGV come from the germline V gene. V gave up 1 base and J gave up 6 bases; unmatched junction bases: 12. CDR3 region: CASSLGRARQGPEQYF. The CDR3 DNA reads as TGTGCCAGCAGCTTAGGGCGCGCGAGACAGGGACCCGAGCAGTACTTC.

V is TRBV5-6 and J is TRBJ1-5; D is unresolved. The CDR3 has 15 residues. Deletions cut 0 bases from V and 1 base from J, with 8 bases between. Germline CDR1 is SGHDT and CDR2 is YYEEEE. The CDR3 nucleotides are TGTGCCAGCAGCTTGGGGTCCGTAAGCAATCAGCCCCAGCATTTT. Translated, it gives CASSLGSVSNQPQHF.

This clone was counted once. The V gene is TRBV10-3, the J gene TRBJ2-1, with TRBD2 matching 11 bases. Germline V gene lookup returns CDR1 ENHRY and CDR2 SYGVKD. Germline trimming cut 0 bases from V and 8 bases from J; bases unmatched to any gene: 6. This CDR3 is 16 amino acids long. CDR3 loop: CAISESGSGRGDEQFF. CDR3 in DNA: TGTGCCATCAGTGAGTCGGGTAGCGGGAGGGGAGATGAGCAGTTCTTC.

This chain joins TRBV5-4 and TRBJ1-1; 8 nucleotides match TRBD1. The CDR3 contains 15 residues. Germline V gene data show CDR1 as SGHNT and CDR2 as YYREEE (reference sequence). The trim removed 5 bases at V and 0 bases at J, leaving 6 bases unmatched. The CDR3 sequence is CASRGMTGVNTEAFF. Written as DNA, the CDR3 is TGTGCCAGCAGAGGTATGACAGGGGTGAACACTGAAGCTTTCTTT.

The chain recombines TRBV7-9 with TRBJ1-1; D is uncertain. The CDR3 covers 12 residues. Germline lookup yields CDR1 SEHNR and CDR2 FQNEAQ (reference sequence). V was trimmed by 5 bases and J by 6 bases, leaving 10 bases between them. CDR3 in DNA: TGTGCCAGCAGCAATACGGCAGCTGAAGCTTTCTTT. Residues: CASSNTAAEAFF.

The CDR3 here is CASSEATQGVWRKLFF. CDR3 bases: TGTGCCAGCAGTGAAGCTACTCAGGGGGTATGGAGAAAACTGTTTTTT. The V gene is TRBV6-1, the J gene TRBJ1-4; 7 bases are shared with TRBD1. CDR3 length equals 16 residues. Germline assignment: CDR1 MNHNS and CDR2 SASEGT. Trimming took 0 bases from V and 10 from J; bases not matched to a gene: 11.

The chain employs TRBV6-5 and TRBJ2-3; either TRBD1 or TRBD2 may supply D (5 bases each). CDR3 size: 16 residues. V was trimmed by 2 bases and J by 0 bases, leaving 12 bases between them. CDR1 is MNHEY and CDR2 is SVGAGI in the germline V gene. The CDR3 reads CASSYLGRASTDTQYF. CDR3 nucleotides: TGTGCCAGCAGTTACCTGGGACGGGCTAGCACAGATACGCAGTATTTT.

This clone was detected only a few times. The CDR3 loop reads CASTEGDDMNTEAFF. CDR3 sequence (DNA): TGTGCCAGCACCGAAGGAGACGACATGAACACTGAAGCTTTCTTT. This rearrangement joins TRBV28 to TRBJ1-1; D ambiguous. The CDR3 is 15 amino acids. Germline V gene sequence: CDR1 MDHEN, CDR2 SYDVKM. V was clipped by 7 bases and J by 0 bases, with 15 bases between them.

As regards this clone: The same CDR3 arises from other DNA sequences in this sample as well. V gene TRBV19 combines with J gene TRBJ1-1; unclear D gene. CDR1 is LNHDA and CDR2 is SQIVND in the germline V gene (reference sequence). The CDR3 length is 13 residues. The V and J ends lost 1 base and 5 bases respectively, with 8 bases between them. The CDR3: CASSIGVGTEAFF. The CDR3 DNA sequence: TGTGCCAGTAGTATAGGAGTGGGTACTGAAGCTTTCTTT.